The next 9 T cell receptor beta chains were all read from a single sample in a study of T cell repertoires in cytomegalovirus infection. TCRdb recomputed calls from the reads with MiXCR, one row per CDR3 protein. Here the sample spans roughly 230,000 distinct CDR3 sequences, 17% being singletons. The sample comprised CD8+ T cells from PBMCs. All receptors come from a human donor in good health (CMV status not recorded). Some clones in this sample may be carry-over from other donors' samples.

This chain links TRBV9 with TRBJ1-2; D ambiguous. This CDR3 is 18 amino acids long. Germline lookup yields CDR1 SGDLS and CDR2 YYNGEE. The germline V and J ends were trimmed by 0 bases and 3 bases, with 21 bases remaining between them. The chain's CDR3 is CASSVARTRVKSHYGYTF. As DNA, the CDR3 is TGTGCCAGCAGCGTAGCTCGAACCCGGGTGAAGTCCCACTATGGCTACACCTTC.

The rearrangement joins TRBV28 to TRBJ1-1, with D unclear. Trimming removed 8 bases from V and 6 bases from J, with 19 bases in between. This CDR3 comprises 14 residues. Germline lookup yields CDR1 MDHEN and CDR2 SYDVKM. The CDR3 region is CASPARGLSPEAFF. CDR3 coding DNA: TGTGCCAGCCCCGCTCGGGGTTTAAGCCCTGAAGCTTTCTTT.

A note on this clonotype: A read error may account for a junction end that differs from germline. J is TRBJ2-7 and V is TRBV7-2, with a possible D match to TRBD1 (7 bases). This CDR3 comprises 14 residues. Germline CDR1 is SGHTA and CDR2 is FQGNSA. The CDR3 nucleotides read TGTGCCAGCAGCGCGGGACAGCCGGACAACGAGCCGTACTTC. Residues: CASSAGQPDNEPYF.

The CDR3 sequence: CSVERLGTGSGYTF. CDR3 nucleotides: TGCAGCGTTGAAAGGTTGGGGACAGGGTCGGGCTACACCTTC. The chain joins TRBV29-1 to TRBJ1-2; TRBD1 aligns across 9 bases. This CDR3 spans 14 amino acids. Trimming took 2 bases from V and 8 from J; bases not matched to a gene: 9. Germline V lookup: CDR1 SQVTM, CDR2 ANQGSEA. The variable domain in full, completed from reference TRBV29-1 and TRBJ1-2, reads SAVISQKPSRDICQRGTSLTIQCQVDSQVTMMFWYRQQPGQSLTLIATANQGSEATYESGFVIDKFPISRPNLTFSTLTVSNMSPEDSSIYLCSVERLGTGSGYTFGSGTRLTVV.

In this sample, this clonotype turned up many times. The chain links TRBV7-8 to TRBJ2-2; no definite D call. CDR1 and CDR2 (germline): SGHVS, FQNEAQ. This CDR3 is built from 13 residues. The V and J ends lost 2 bases and 3 bases respectively, with 4 bases between them. The CDR3 nucleotides are TGTGCCAGCAGCTTACCATACACCGGGGAGCTGTTTTTT. This sequence encodes CASSLPYTGELFF.

V is TRBV20-1 and J is TRBJ2-7; 10 bases match TRBD2. Germline V gene data show CDR1 as DFQATT and CDR2 as SNEGSKA (reference sequence). J was trimmed by 6 bases and V by 0 bases; bases with no gene match: 20. CDR3 length: 19 amino acids. The CDR3 DNA follows: TGCAGTGCTAGAGATCTTAATTTGGTAGCGGGGGGCTATCTCTCCGAGCAGTACTTC. Translated, it gives CSARDLNLVAGGYLSEQYF.

For the CDR3, the DNA is TGCAGCGTTTCTCCCGGCTACACCTTC. Translated, it gives CSVSPGYTF. The gene calls are TRBV29-1 and TRBJ1-2, with unresolved D. The germline gives CDR1 SQVTM, CDR2 ANQGSEA. The CDR3 runs to 9 residues. V gave up 5 bases and J gave up 8 bases, with 6 bases separating them.

Only a few counts were recorded for this clonotype. The chain carries TRBV27 and TRBJ1-1, with D perhaps matching TRBD1 (6 bases). Germline values: CDR1 MNHEY, CDR2 SMNVEV (reference sequence). Trimming removed 2 bases from V and 0 bases from J, with 16 bases in between. The CDR3 is 17 residues long. The CDR3: CASSLVHRAAMNTEAFF. CDR3 in DNA: TGTGCCAGCAGTTTAGTGCACAGGGCCGCAATGAACACTGAAGCTTTCTTT.

This clonotype showed up many times. V usage is TRBV7-9 and J usage is TRBJ2-2, with D unresolved. The CDR3 covers 17 residues. The germline V and J ends were trimmed by 5 bases and 1 base, with 17 bases remaining between them. Germline CDR1 is SEHNR and CDR2 is FQNEAQ (reference sequence). As DNA, the CDR3 is TGTGCCAGCAGCCCGTCGTGGGGTAACGGGAACACCGGGGAGCTGTTTTTT. Protein product: CASSPSWGNGNTGELFF. The full variable domain, its missing parts supplied by reference TRBV7-9 and TRBJ2-2, is DTGVSQNPRHKITKRGQNVTFRCDPISEHNRLYWYRQTLGQGPEFLTYFQNEAQLEKSRLLSDRFSAERPKGSFSTLEIQRTEQGDSAMYLCASSPSWGNGNTGELFFGEGSRLTVL.